This TCR beta chain derives from a study of blood T cell repertoires in COVID-19. In the study overall: Nucleic acid was either cDNA or gDNA, and it came from T cells, B-cell-depleted T cells, or PBMCs.

Clones were sequenced by immunoSEQ multiplex PCR, and TCRdb holds only the in-frame ones, with some missing. Of under 45,000 clones listed, 70% to 80% are singletons. CDR1 is MNHEY, CDR2 SMNVEV, per germline (reference sequence). Trimming shortened V by 6 bases and J by 8 bases, and 14 bases separated the two germline ends. The CDR3 extends over 14 amino acids. The chain joins TRBV27 to TRBJ1-6, with D perhaps matching TRBD1 (6 bases). This sequence was found in a woman in her seventies with acute or convalescent COVID-19. Specimen: peripheral blood. CDR3 bases: TGTGCCAGCAGATTGGGGGCCCTGGATTCACCCCTCCACTTT. As protein: CASRLGALDSPLHF.